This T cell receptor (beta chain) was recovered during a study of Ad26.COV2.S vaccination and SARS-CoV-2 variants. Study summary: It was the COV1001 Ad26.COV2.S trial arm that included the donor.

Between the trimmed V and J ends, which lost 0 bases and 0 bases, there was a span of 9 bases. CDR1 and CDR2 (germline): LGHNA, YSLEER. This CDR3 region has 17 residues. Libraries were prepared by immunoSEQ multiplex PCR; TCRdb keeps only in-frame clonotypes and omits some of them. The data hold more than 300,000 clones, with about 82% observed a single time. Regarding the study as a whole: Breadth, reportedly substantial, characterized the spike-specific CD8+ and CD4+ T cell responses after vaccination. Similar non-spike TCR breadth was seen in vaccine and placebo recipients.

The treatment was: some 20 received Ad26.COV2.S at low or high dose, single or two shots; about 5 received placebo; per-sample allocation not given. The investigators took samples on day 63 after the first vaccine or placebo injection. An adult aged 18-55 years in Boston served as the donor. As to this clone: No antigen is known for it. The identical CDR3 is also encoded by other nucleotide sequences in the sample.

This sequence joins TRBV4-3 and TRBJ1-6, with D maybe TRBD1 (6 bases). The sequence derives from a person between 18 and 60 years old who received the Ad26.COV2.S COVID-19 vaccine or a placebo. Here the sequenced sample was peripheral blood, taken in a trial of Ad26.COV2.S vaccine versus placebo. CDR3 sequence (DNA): TGCGCCAGCAGCCAAGACAGGGGAAGCTCCTATAATTCACCCCTCCACTTT. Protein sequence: CASSQDRGSSYNSPLHF.